This record looks at one T cell receptor (beta chain) sequence and its context. A junction end diverges from the germline sequence, so it may reflect a read error. The identical CDR3 is also encoded by other nucleotide sequences in the sample. This record belongs to a study of sequential checkpoint blockade in melanoma. Clones were sequenced by immunoSEQ multiplex PCR, and TCRdb holds only the in-frame ones, with some missing. The table records around 8,000 clones, more than 55% of them present only once. In germline, CDR1 is LGHNA, CDR2 YSLEER. This CDR3 is 17 amino acids long. Treatment of the sample: randomized to nivolumab then ipilimumab (arm A) or the reverse (arm B).

The source material was CD8+ T cells sorted from blood (inferred from file names), sampled from a patient given nivolumab and ipilimumab in sequence. This rearrangement joins TRBV4-3 to TRBJ1-3, with no clear D. This TCR derives from a human patient with melanoma. Some clones in this sample may be carry-over from other donors' samples. The CDR3 sequence: CASSQRYGGWTGNTLYF. The CDR3 nucleotides read TGCGCCAGCAGCCAACGGTACGGAGGCTGGACTGGAAACACCTTATATTTT.